These T cell receptor beta chains were read from a single sample in a study of glioma-infiltrating T cells. Using its own MiXCR run on the multiplex PCR reads, TCRdb lists one record per CDR3 protein. The repertoire includes 300,000 to 450,000 distinct CDR3 sequences, roughly two fifths of them detected once, and around 13% sits in the top ten. The sequencing sample was made of glioma tissue, nonneoplastic brain tissue, or PBMCs (not recorded which). These receptors came from a human donor with low-grade glioma or glioblastoma, undergoing nonglioma brain surgery, or in good health (not recorded which). CDR3s include the opening cysteine and the closing phenylalanine or tryptophan. D genes are given only for firm matches. Size values are once, few and many counts, or a class for expanded clones, and some rows have none.

CDR3nt: TGCAGTGCTAGAGGGGTGACAGGGGGGTACGAGCAGTACTTC
CDR3aa: CSARGVTGGYEQYF
j_gene: TRBJ2-7
v_gene: TRBV20-1
d_gene: TRBD1
abundance: -

CDR3nt: TGTGCCAGCAGTTACTCTCCCGGGAGTCCCGAGCAGTACTTC
CDR3aa: CASSYSPGSPEQYF
j_gene: TRBJ2-7
v_gene: TRBV6-5
d_gene: -
abundance: -

CDR3nt: TGTGCCAGTAGTATACAGGTGCACTCCTACGAGCAGTACTTC
CDR3aa: CASSIQVHSYEQYF
j_gene: TRBJ2-7
v_gene: TRBV19
d_gene: -
abundance: -

CDR3nt: TGTGCCACCAGTGATTTGGGCAGGGCAGACACCGGGGAGCTGTTTTTT
CDR3aa: CATSDLGRADTGELFF
j_gene: TRBJ2-2
v_gene: TRBV24-1
d_gene: -
abundance: -

CDR3nt: TGCAGTTCTAGTATTGCCGACGGCACTGAAGCTTTCTTT
CDR3aa: CSSSIADGTEAFF
j_gene: TRBJ1-1
v_gene: TRBV20-1
d_gene: -
abundance: -

CDR3nt: TGCAGTGCTACTGACAGGGACACTGAAGCTTTCTTT
CDR3aa: CSATDRDTEAFF
j_gene: TRBJ1-1
v_gene: TRBV20-1
d_gene: TRBD1
abundance: -

CDR3nt: TGTGCCAGCACCAAGGACAGCGAGAACACTGAAGCTTTCTTT
CDR3aa: CASTKDSENTEAFF
j_gene: TRBJ1-1
v_gene: TRBV6-1
d_gene: -
abundance: many

CDR3nt: TGTGCCAGCAGTCAAGGGGATTCGGGGAAAGATACGCAGTATTTT
CDR3aa: CASSQGDSGKDTQYF
j_gene: TRBJ2-3
v_gene: TRBV4-2
d_gene: -
abundance: -

CDR3nt: TGTGCCAGCAGCTTGGGTCTACTAGTCTCCCTGGTTGAGCAGTTCTTC
CDR3aa: CASSLGLLVSLVEQFF
j_gene: TRBJ2-1
v_gene: TRBV7-9
d_gene: -
abundance: few

CDR3nt: TGTGCCAGCAGCTTATACAGCCTCCAGAAGCACAATGAGCAGTTCTTC
CDR3aa: CASSLYSLQKHNEQFF
j_gene: TRBJ2-1
v_gene: TRBV7-6
d_gene: -
abundance: -

CDR3nt: TGCGCCAGCAGCTTGGAGGGAGAAGCGTACGAGCAGTACTTC
CDR3aa: CASSLEGEAYEQYF
j_gene: TRBJ2-7
v_gene: TRBV5-1
d_gene: -
abundance: once

CDR3nt: TGTGCCAGCAGCTTAGGAGGGACTAGCATGGCGCAGTATTTT
CDR3aa: CASSLGGTSMAQYF
j_gene: TRBJ2-3
v_gene: TRBV7-9
d_gene: TRBD2
abundance: -

CDR3nt: TGTGCCAGCAGCCAATTACAGGGGAACACTGAAGCTTTCTTT
CDR3aa: CASSQLQGNTEAFF
j_gene: TRBJ1-1
v_gene: TRBV4-2
d_gene: -
abundance: -

CDR3nt: TGTGCCAGTAGAACTCCCATACACTCGAACACTGAAGCTTTCTTT
CDR3aa: CASRTPIHSNTEAFF
j_gene: TRBJ1-1
v_gene: TRBV19
d_gene: -
abundance: -

CDR3nt: TGCAGCTCACGAGTAACCTACAATGAGCAGTTCTTC
CDR3aa: CSSRVTYNEQFF
j_gene: TRBJ2-1
v_gene: TRBV29-1
d_gene: -
abundance: -

CDR3nt: TGTGCCAGCACCCCCCAGGCGGGAGATACGCAGTATTTT
CDR3aa: CASTPQAGDTQYF
j_gene: TRBJ2-3
v_gene: TRBV12-3/TRBV12-4
d_gene: -
abundance: -

CDR3nt: TGTGCCAGCACCCACAGGGGCGGTGATGGCTACACCTTC
CDR3aa: CASTHRGGDGYTF
j_gene: TRBJ1-2
v_gene: TRBV6-2/TRBV6-3
d_gene: TRBD1
abundance: many

CDR3nt: TGCGCCAGCAGGACGGGACTAGCGGGAGATGCAGATACGCAGTATTTT
CDR3aa: CASRTGLAGDADTQYF
j_gene: TRBJ2-3
v_gene: TRBV5-1
d_gene: TRBD2
abundance: -

CDR3nt: TGTGCCAGCAGCCTCGAGAGCCGGGGCCAGCCCCAGCATTTT
CDR3aa: CASSLESRGQPQHF
j_gene: TRBJ1-5
v_gene: TRBV7-2
d_gene: -
abundance: -

CDR3nt: TGTGCCAGCAGCTTAAGGCCGACAGGGGTCGATCAGTACTTC
CDR3aa: CASSLRPTGVDQYF
j_gene: TRBJ2-7
v_gene: TRBV7-6
d_gene: TRBD1
abundance: -

CDR3nt: TGTGCCAGCAGTTCCTGGGACGAACAGAACAATCAGCCCCAGCATTTT
CDR3aa: CASSSWDEQNNQPQHF
j_gene: TRBJ1-5
v_gene: TRBV27
d_gene: -
abundance: many

CDR3nt: TGTGCCACCAGCAGAGCCCGGATCCACCAAGAGACCCAGTACTTC
CDR3aa: CATSRARIHQETQYF
j_gene: TRBJ2-5
v_gene: TRBV15
d_gene: -
abundance: few

CDR3nt: TGTGCCAGCAGTCGACTAGCGGGACTGCTAGGGGGTTACAATGAGCAGTTCTTC
CDR3aa: CASSRLAGLLGGYNEQFF
j_gene: TRBJ2-1
v_gene: TRBV28
d_gene: TRBD2
abundance: -

CDR3nt: TGTGCCAGCCTGATTGGGGGCGGCGAAAAACTGTTTTTT
CDR3aa: CASLIGGGEKLFF
j_gene: TRBJ1-4
v_gene: TRBV18
d_gene: -
abundance: few

CDR3nt: TGTGCCAGCAGTTCGTTGGGGGGCTCTGGGGCCAACGTCCTGACTTTC
CDR3aa: CASSSLGGSGANVLTF
j_gene: TRBJ2-6
v_gene: TRBV28
d_gene: -
abundance: -

CDR3nt: TGTGCCAGCAGCTTATTACCGGGACAGGGGGCTTGGAGCAATCAGCCCCAGCATTTT
CDR3aa: CASSLLPGQGAWSNQPQHF
j_gene: TRBJ1-5
v_gene: TRBV7-2
d_gene: TRBD1
abundance: -

CDR3nt: TGCGCCAGCAGCCAAGACCCGGCCACAGCCCAGCATTTT
CDR3aa: CASSQDPATAQHF
j_gene: TRBJ1-5
v_gene: TRBV4-1
d_gene: -
abundance: few

CDR3nt: TGCGCCAGCAGCTCGGGACAGCTTGACGCTGAAGCTTTCTTT
CDR3aa: CASSSGQLDAEAFF
j_gene: TRBJ1-1
v_gene: TRBV5-1
d_gene: TRBD1
abundance: few

CDR3nt: TGTGCCAGCAGCGTAGAGGACAGGGGATTGGAGACCCAGTACTTC
CDR3aa: CASSVEDRGLETQYF
j_gene: TRBJ2-5
v_gene: TRBV9
d_gene: TRBD1
abundance: -

CDR3nt: TGCGCCAGCGGCCAAGTTGCCCGGGTAGCTGGCACAGATACGCAGTATTTT
CDR3aa: CASGQVARVAGTDTQYF
j_gene: TRBJ2-3
v_gene: TRBV4-1
d_gene: -
abundance: -

CDR3nt: TGTGCCAGCAGCTTAACACAGGGGCTTAAGGAGCAGTTCTTC
CDR3aa: CASSLTQGLKEQFF
j_gene: TRBJ2-1
v_gene: TRBV7-2
d_gene: TRBD1
abundance: few

CDR3nt: TGTGCCAGCACCCTACCGGGACGTGACTATGGCTACACCTTC
CDR3aa: CASTLPGRDYGYTF
j_gene: TRBJ1-2
v_gene: TRBV7-2
d_gene: -
abundance: -

CDR3nt: TGTGCCAGCAGCCAGGGGATGAACACTGAAGCTTTCTTT
CDR3aa: CASSQGMNTEAFF
j_gene: TRBJ1-1
v_gene: TRBV2
d_gene: -
abundance: many

CDR3nt: TGTGCCAGCAGTCTAGATGTTAGCGCTGAAGCTTTCTTT
CDR3aa: CASSLDVSAEAFF
j_gene: TRBJ1-1
v_gene: TRBV28
d_gene: -
abundance: medium-sized

CDR3nt: TGTGCCAGCAGCTTTACTAGTGCCGCAGATACGCAGTATTTT
CDR3aa: CASSFTSAADTQYF
j_gene: TRBJ2-3
v_gene: TRBV7-9
d_gene: -
abundance: many

CDR3nt: TGTGCCAGCAGCCCCCTGAGCCAATTTAACTATGGCTACACCTTC
CDR3aa: CASSPLSQFNYGYTF
j_gene: TRBJ1-2
v_gene: TRBV6-1
d_gene: -
abundance: few

CDR3nt: TGTGCCAGCAGCTTCGACAGGGAGAGCCAGCAGTACTTC
CDR3aa: CASSFDRESQQYF
j_gene: TRBJ2-7
v_gene: TRBV5-4
d_gene: TRBD1
abundance: -

CDR3nt: TGCGCCAGCAGCTCTGGACCCGAGCAGTACTTC
CDR3aa: CASSSGPEQYF
j_gene: TRBJ2-7
v_gene: TRBV5-1
d_gene: -
abundance: -

CDR3nt: TGTGCCAGCAGCGTAGCGGGAGGCCCCTACGAGCAGTACTTC
CDR3aa: CASSVAGGPYEQYF
j_gene: TRBJ2-7
v_gene: TRBV5-4
d_gene: TRBD2
abundance: few

CDR3nt: TGTGCCAGCAGCCCAGCGGGCGGCGAGCAGTACTTC
CDR3aa: CASSPAGGEQYF
j_gene: TRBJ2-7
v_gene: TRBV7-2
d_gene: -
abundance: -

CDR3nt: TGTGCCAGCAGTTTTGATCCAGGGATAAACTATGGCTACACCTTC
CDR3aa: CASSFDPGINYGYTF
j_gene: TRBJ1-2
v_gene: TRBV28
d_gene: -
abundance: -

CDR3nt: TGTGCCAGCAGTCGATCTCGTACAGGGTGGGAGACCCAGTACTTC
CDR3aa: CASSRSRTGWETQYF
j_gene: TRBJ2-5
v_gene: TRBV6-1
d_gene: -
abundance: many

CDR3nt: TGTGCCAGCAGCTTGAGGCGGGGGGGACCCTACGAGCAGTACTTC
CDR3aa: CASSLRRGGPYEQYF
j_gene: TRBJ2-7
v_gene: TRBV6-5
d_gene: TRBD2
abundance: once

CDR3nt: TGTGCCAGTAGTATAGATGGGAGTCAGGCTACCTACGAGCAGTACTTC
CDR3aa: CASSIDGSQATYEQYF
j_gene: TRBJ2-7
v_gene: TRBV19
d_gene: -
abundance: -

CDR3nt: TGTGCCAGCAGCATATCGACGGGGGGCATCGACGAGCAGTACTTC
CDR3aa: CASSISTGGIDEQYF
j_gene: TRBJ2-7
v_gene: TRBV11-2
d_gene: -
abundance: -

CDR3nt: TGTGCCAGCAGCCAAGGGCGGCTGAACACTGAAGCTTTCTTT
CDR3aa: CASSQGRLNTEAFF
j_gene: TRBJ1-1
v_gene: TRBV4-2
d_gene: -
abundance: -

CDR3nt: TGTGCCAGCAGTATGGGCGGAACCTACGAGCAGTACTTC
CDR3aa: CASSMGGTYEQYF
j_gene: TRBJ2-7
v_gene: TRBV7-9
d_gene: -
abundance: -

CDR3nt: TGTGCCAGCAGTTACAGTGCGGAAAGCCCCTACGAGCAGTACTTC
CDR3aa: CASSYSAESPYEQYF
j_gene: TRBJ2-7
v_gene: TRBV6-2/TRBV6-3
d_gene: -
abundance: few

CDR3nt: TGCGCCAGCAGCTCAAATATGGGGGCCCAAGGGGAGCAGTACTTC
CDR3aa: CASSSNMGAQGEQYF
j_gene: TRBJ2-7
v_gene: TRBV4-3
d_gene: -
abundance: -